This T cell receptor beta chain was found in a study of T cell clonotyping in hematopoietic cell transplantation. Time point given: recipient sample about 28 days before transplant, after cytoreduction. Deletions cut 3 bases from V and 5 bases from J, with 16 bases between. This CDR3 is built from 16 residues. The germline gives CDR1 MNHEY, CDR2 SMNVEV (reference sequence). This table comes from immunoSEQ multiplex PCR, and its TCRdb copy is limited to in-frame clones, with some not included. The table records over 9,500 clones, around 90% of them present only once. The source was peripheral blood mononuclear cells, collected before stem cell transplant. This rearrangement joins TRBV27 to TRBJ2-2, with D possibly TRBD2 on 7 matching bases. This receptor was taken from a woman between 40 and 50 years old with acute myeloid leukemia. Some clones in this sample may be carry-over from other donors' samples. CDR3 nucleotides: TGTGCCAGCAGTTTGTACGGTGGGGGGGCGACCGGGGAGCTGTTTTTT. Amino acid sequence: CASSLYGGGATGELFF.